Below, one TCR beta chain is given with its context. One end of the junction is discordant with germline, which a read error may explain. These data are taken from a study of tumor and adjacent non-tumor tissue in lung cancer. Background on the study: The cohort had about twelve adenocarcinoma, 2 squamous cell and 1 small cell patients.

RNA was extracted from bulk tissue without any cell sorting. The normal lung tissue was taken more than 3 cm from the tumor edge. The library came from three nested PCR rounds adapted from ARM-PCR protocols. MiXCR was run by TCRdb on the multiplex PCR reads, yielding one entry per CDR3 protein. The sample gives 50,000 or so distinct CDR3 sequences, around three quarters of which show up once; over 20% is in the top ten. The TCR was taken from an older woman with non-small cell lung cancer. The specimen was distant non-tumor lung tissue.

In DNA form, the CDR3 reads TGCAGCGCCGTTACGCAGAAGGAAAACCTGTTTTTT. It specifies CSAVTQKENLFF. This sequence joins TRBV29-1 and TRBJ1-4; D is unresolved. The germline V gene has CDR1 SQVTM and CDR2 ANQGSEA. CDR3 length: 12 amino acids.